This TCR beta chain was obtained from a study of lymphopenia after photon versus proton radiotherapy. The CDR3 consists of 14 residues. Germline loops: CDR1 SGHTA, CDR2 FQGNSA. The V end lost 2 bases, the J end lost 7 bases, and 14 bases lay between the germline ends. This clone was detected once. Its specificity is not known. General observations from the study: Relative stability marked proton patients; photon patients lost diversity and naive cells. Better survival with proton therapy was suggested as possible, not demonstrated.

TCRdb's table, derived via immunoSEQ multiplex PCR, lists solely in-frame clones and lacks some. The sample lists approximately 70,000 clones, around 90% occurring once. The TCR comes from an elderly man with esophageal cancer. Material: peripheral blood, obtained from a patient treated with proton-based radiotherapy. The chain joins TRBV7-2 to TRBJ2-5, with D possibly TRBD2 on 6 matching bases. CDR3 residues: CASSLPGAPGTQYF. The CDR3 DNA reads TGTGCCAGCAGCTTACCGGGAGCCCCTGGGACCCAGTACTTC. Full variable domain (rest looked up from reference TRBV7-2 and TRBJ2-5): GAGVSQSPSNKVTEKGKDVELRCDPISGHTALYWYRQSLGQGLEFLIYFQGNSAPDKSGLPSDRFSAERTGGSVSTLTIQRTQQEDSAVYLCASSLPGAPGTQYFGPGTRLLVL.